These 26 T cell receptor beta chains share one sample of origin, sequenced in a study of response to subunit inactivated influenza vaccine. TCRdb reanalysed the RT-PCR reads using MiXCR and keeps one entry per CDR3 protein. The sample records 150,000 to 200,000 distinct CDR3 sequences, approximately 12% being singletons. This sample was also put to use in a study of T cells expressing NK-cell markers. Per that study: In generating TCR beta cDNA, 5'RACE template switching with UMIs was used.

The source material was CD8+ T cells sorted from PBMCs, sampled 11 to 12 days after vaccination. The receptors shown here come from a man aged 45-60 years who received an inactivated influenza vaccine.

This rearrangement joins TRBV27 to TRBJ2-1; D possibly corresponds to TRBD2 (6 bases). The V and J ends lost 4 bases and 7 bases respectively, with 14 bases between them. The CDR3 consists of 14 residues. CDR1 and CDR2 (germline): MNHEY, SMNVEV (reference sequence). CDR3 protein: CASSWGLVTNEQFF. In DNA, the CDR3 is TGTGCCAGCAGTTGGGGACTCGTAACGAATGAGCAGTTCTTC.

This sequence joins TRBV13 and TRBJ2-2, with 10 bases identical to TRBD1. Germline CDR1 and CDR2: PRHDT and FYEKMQ (reference sequence). The ends lost 5 bases at V and 4 bases at J; junction bases unmatched: 7. This CDR3 is 16 amino acids long. The CDR3 sequence: CASSQEGTGATGELFF. The CDR3 nucleotides read TGTGCCAGCAGCCAAGAAGGGACAGGGGCCACCGGGGAGCTGTTTTTT.

The V and J genes are TRBV9 and TRBJ2-5, with D unresolved. This CDR3 has 13 residues. Germline CDR1 reads SGDLS; CDR2 reads YYNGEE. V lost 4 bases to trimming and J lost 3 bases, with 10 bases between them. DNA of the CDR3: TGTGCCAGCAGCCAAAAGTACGAAGAGACCCAGTACTTC. Amino acids: CASSQKYEETQYF. The whole variable domain, remainder taken from reference TRBV9 and TRBJ2-5, is DSGVTQTPKHLITATGQRVTLRCSPRSGDLSVYWYQQSLDQGLQFLIQYYNGEERAKGNILERFSAQQFPDLHSELNLSSLELGDSALYFCASSQKYEETQYFGPGTRLLVL.

This clonotype was counted a few times. The genes are TRBV9 and TRBJ2-1, with D hard to call. The germline gives CDR1 SGDLS, CDR2 YYNGEE. CDR3 length: 15 amino acids. V was clipped by 3 bases and J by 8 bases, with 18 bases between them. The CDR3: CASSADPAASDEQFF. The CDR3 DNA follows: TGTGCCAGCAGCGCTGATCCCGCGGCTTCTGATGAGCAGTTCTTC.

This clonotype was counted a few times. This chain connects TRBV7-8 to TRBJ1-2, with D possibly being TRBD1 (5 bases). The CDR3 loop spans 15 amino acids. Trimming pared 1 base from V and 10 bases from J, leaving 19 bases between. CDR1 SGHVS and CDR2 FQNEAQ come from the germline V gene. CDR3 loop: CASSLVSRAFHDYTF. The DNA for the CDR3 is TGTGCCAGCAGCTTAGTATCCAGGGCTTTCCATGACTACACCTTC. The whole variable domain, filled in from reference TRBV7-8 and TRBJ1-2, reads GAGVSQSPRYKVAKRGQDVALRCDPISGHVSLFWYQQALGQGPEFLTYFQNEAQLDKSGLPSDRFFAERPEGSVSTLKIQRTQQEDSAVYLCASSLVSRAFHDYTFGSGTRLTVV.

The chain joins TRBV11-2 to TRBJ2-7; tentatively, D is TRBD2 (5 bases). The ends were cut back, 5 bases at V and 3 bases at J, with 8 bases in the middle. The CDR3 runs 12 residues. Germline V gives CDR1 SGHAT, CDR2 FQNNGV. The CDR3 spells CASSMTIYEQYF. CDR3 DNA: TGTGCCAGCAGCATGACTATCTACGAGCAGTACTTC.

This clonotype was recorded many times. The genes are TRBV12-3 or TRBV12-4 and TRBJ2-5, with 9 bases that match TRBD2. This CDR3 spans 16 amino acids. V trimming: 6 bases; J trimming: 0 bases; junction bases outside the gene matches: 8. This CDR3 reads CASSRAGGEDQETQYF. The CDR3, as DNA: TGTGCCAGCAGCCGAGCGGGGGGCGAAGACCAAGAGACCCAGTACTTC.

The chain links TRBV24-1 to TRBJ1-5; D is unresolved. The germline V gene has CDR1 KGHDR and CDR2 SFDVKD. The CDR3 consists of 19 residues. V dropped 3 bases and J dropped 0 bases, with 20 bases sitting between them. The CDR3 loop is CATSDLLTMAAYSNQPQHF. The CDR3 DNA is TGTGCCACCAGTGATCTCTTGACTATGGCGGCTTATAGCAATCAGCCCCAGCATTTT.

This clonotype was seen only a few times. The chain combines TRBV10-3 with TRBJ1-1; the D gene is possibly TRBD1 (5 bases). V gave up 7 bases and J gave up 2 bases, with 11 bases separating them. Germline loops: CDR1 ENHRY, CDR2 SYGVKD. The CDR3 runs to 13 residues. CDR3 nucleotides: TGTGCCATCATCCCGGGGGACAACACTGAAGCTTTCTTT. Encoded protein: CAIIPGDNTEAFF.

Only a few counts were recorded for this clonotype. The chain uses TRBV14 and TRBJ2-7; perhaps TRBD1 as D (6 bases). The V gene's germline CDR1 is SGHDN and CDR2 FVKESK. This CDR3 contains 14 residues. Deletions cut 4 bases from V and 5 bases from J, with 15 bases between. CDR3 amino acids: CASSRFQGSHEQYF. The CDR3, as DNA: TGTGCCAGCAGCCGATTCCAGGGGTCTCACGAGCAGTACTTC.

The chain is built from TRBV2 and TRBJ2-4; D assignment may be TRBD1 or TRBD2 (5 bases each). CDR3 length equals 13 residues. V lost 2 bases and J 8 bases, leaving 10 bases between the germline ends. Per the germline V gene, CDR1 is SNHLY and CDR2 is FYNNEI. The CDR3 loop reads CASSEPREYIQYF. In nucleotides, the CDR3 is TGTGCCAGCAGTGAACCCAGGGAGTACATTCAGTACTTC.

A word on this clonotype: This clone may be a read error of a much larger clone one base away. This sequence joins TRBV5-1 and TRBJ2-7; 7 nucleotides align to TRBD1. Germline-derived CDR1 and CDR2 are SGHRS and YFSETQ. The CDR3 runs to 14 residues. This chain's CDR3 is CASSFTTGAREHYF. The CDR3 DNA is TGCGCCAGCAGCTTTACTACAGGGGCTCGCGAGCATTACTTC.

For this clonotype: A read error may explain this, as a much larger clone is one base away. V usage is TRBV5-5 and J usage is TRBJ2-7; weak D call: TRBD1 (6 bases). Germline CDR1 is SGHKS and CDR2 is YYEKEE (reference sequence). The CDR3 extends over 16 amino acids. In DNA form, the CDR3 reads TGTACCAGCAGCTTGGAAGGGTCGGGACATAATTACGAGCAGTACTTC. Translating gives CTSSLEGSGHNYEQYF.

This clonotype was counted a few times. The chain links TRBV12-3 or TRBV12-4 to TRBJ2-7; no firm D call. Trimming removed 10 bases from V and 2 bases from J, with 18 bases in between. The CDR3 totals 14 residues. CDR3 sequence (DNA): TGTGCCACCAGGCCTCCGGGTGCCGCCTACGAGCAGTACTTC. It yields the protein CATRPPGAAYEQYF.

The chain couples TRBV13 to TRBJ2-7, with D perhaps TRBD1 or TRBD2 (5 bases each). CDR1 is PRHDT, CDR2 FYEKMQ, per germline (reference sequence). Trimming took 5 bases from V and 3 from J, leaving 23 bases between them. This CDR3 contains 17 residues. As DNA, the CDR3 is TGTGCCAGCAGCCAAGCATACCGGGACGGAATCATCTACGAGCAGTACTTC. Its protein product is CASSQAYRDGIIYEQYF.

This clonotype was counted a few times. This sequence joins TRBV14 and TRBJ2-5; 7 bases line up with TRBD2. Trimming removed 5 bases from V and 4 bases from J; junction bases left unmatched: 4. Germline V gene lookup returns CDR1 SGHDN and CDR2 FVKESK. CDR3 size: 13 residues. The CDR3 DNA is TGTGCCAGCAGCAACCCGGGAGGAGAGACCCAGTACTTC. Protein: CASSNPGGETQYF.

This clonotype was counted between two and nine times. V and J are TRBV18 and TRBJ1-4; D is uncertain. Germline CDR1 KGHSH, CDR2 LQKENI. CDR3 length equals 13 residues. Deletions cut 2 bases from V and 8 bases from J, with 9 bases between. Here the CDR3 DNA reads TGTGCCAGCTCACCAGAGGGTTTCGAAAAACTGTTTTTT. This encodes CASSPEGFEKLFF.

In this sample, this clonotype turned up a few times. The chain carries TRBV25-1 and TRBJ2-2, with D hard to call. The V and J ends lost 8 bases and 8 bases respectively, with 15 bases between them. CDR3 length: 13 amino acids. Germline values: CDR1 MGHDK, CDR2 SYGVNS. The CDR3 loop reads CASQNGARGELFF. The DNA for the CDR3 is TGTGCCAGCCAAAACGGCGCCCGGGGGGAGCTGTTTTTT.

This clonotype was seen many times. V gene TRBV10-2 combines with J gene TRBJ1-5; perhaps TRBD1 as D (6 bases). Germline-derived CDR1 and CDR2 are WSHSY and SAAADI. The CDR3 sequence is 16 residues long. Trimming removed 0 bases from V and 3 bases from J, with 12 bases in between. The CDR3 here is CASSESGYRANQPQHF. Written as DNA, the CDR3 is TGCGCCAGCAGTGAGTCTGGGTACAGGGCCAATCAGCCCCAGCATTTT.

This clonotype was seen more than once but under ten times. The chain couples TRBV12-3 or TRBV12-4 to TRBJ2-5; D possibly uses TRBD1 or TRBD2 (5 bases each). The CDR3 length is 16 residues. Between the trimmed V and J ends, which lost 6 bases and 2 bases, there was a span of 19 bases. CDR3 nucleotides: TGTGCCAGCAGCACCAGCCCGGGACGGCAACAAGAGACCCAGTACTTC. Protein product: CASSTSPGRQQETQYF.

This clonotype was picked up a small number of times. J is TRBJ1-2 and V is TRBV19; TRBD1 is a possible D gene (5 bases). CDR3 length: 14 amino acids. Germline assignment: CDR1 LNHDA and CDR2 SQIVND (reference sequence). V was pared by 5 bases and J by 6 bases, with 16 bases between. CDR3 DNA: TGTGCCAGTAGTTGGAGGGGACCTATCGATGGCTACACCTTC. It codes for CASSWRGPIDGYTF.

This clonotype was seen many times. The chain recombines TRBV20-1 with TRBJ1-2; 7 nucleotides align to TRBD1. The ends lost 5 bases at V and 3 bases at J; junction bases unmatched: 6. This CDR3 region has 13 residues. From germline, CDR1 is DFQATT and CDR2 SNEGSKA (reference sequence). The CDR3 loop is CSADSGTDYGYTF. The DNA for the CDR3 is TGCAGTGCTGACTCCGGGACAGACTATGGCTACACCTTC.

This clonotype occurred a few times. The V and J genes are TRBV13 and TRBJ1-1; TRBD1 matches at 9 bases. V was pared by 5 bases and J by 7 bases, with 8 bases of the junction left unmatched. CDR1 is PRHDT, CDR2 FYEKMQ, per germline (reference sequence). The CDR3 runs 14 residues. CDR3 coding DNA: TGTGCCAGCAGCAAGACAGGGGGTAACCATGAAGCTTTCTTT. It yields the protein CASSKTGGNHEAFF.

This chain joins TRBV3-1 and TRBJ2-7; the match to TRBD2 covers 7 bases. The CDR3 totals 14 residues. Germline CDR1 is LGHDT and CDR2 is YNNKEL (reference sequence). J lost 0 bases, V lost 3 bases, and 2 bases had no gene match. The DNA for the CDR3 is TGTGCCAGCAGCCATGAGCGGGACTCCTACGAGCAGTACTTC. It is translated as CASSHERDSYEQYF.

The chain joins TRBV2 to TRBJ1-2, with 10 bases lining up with TRBD1. This CDR3 contains 12 residues. The germline V gene encodes CDR1 SNHLY and CDR2 FYNNEI. J lost 4 bases, V lost 8 bases, and 1 base had no gene match. The CDR3 reads CASRDRGYGYTF. The CDR3 DNA reads TGTGCCAGCCGGGACAGGGGCTATGGCTACACCTTC.

The sample holds many counts of this clonotype. The chain combines TRBV4-2 with TRBJ2-2; 13 nucleotides align to TRBD2. Germline loops: CDR1 LGHNA, CDR2 YNFKEQ. There are 20 residues in the CDR3. V was clipped by 2 bases and J by 5 bases; unmatched bases: 14. The CDR3: CASSQPTSGGVILGTGELFF. CDR3 coding DNA: TGTGCCAGCAGCCAACCTACTAGCGGGGGGGTTATATTGGGTACCGGGGAGCTGTTTTTT.